Listed below are T cell receptor beta chains from one sample, sequenced in a study of blood T cell repertoires in COVID-19. Only in-frame clones appear in the TCRdb table, and some are missing; sequencing was by immunoSEQ multiplex PCR. The sample carries over 100,000 clones, over 75% recorded once. Input material: peripheral blood. The source is a man older than 75 with acute or convalescent COVID-19. The CDR3 runs from the conserved cysteine through the conserved F or W. The D gene is left open where the match is weak.

TRBV6-5	TRBJ2-5	TRBD2	CASSYSGLAALETQYF
TRBV5-1	TRBJ2-1	TRBD1	CASRGTDPYNEQFF
TRBV6-5	TRBJ1-1	TRBD1	CASRLGDRMNTEAFF
TRBV28	TRBJ2-3	NA	CASSSVTDTQYF
TRBV19	TRBJ1-1	TRBD1	CASSGGPWNTEAFF
TRBV5-4	TRBJ2-1	NA	CASSLEGIYSYNEQFF
TRBV12-3/TRBV12-4	TRBJ2-7	NA	CASAREIYEQYF
TRBV11-2	TRBJ1-2	NA	CASRHSGRTNYGYTF
TRBV10-3	TRBJ1-2	NA	CAISERQASGYTF
TRBV2	TRBJ1-3	TRBD1	CASNPGQVGNTIYF